Listed below are T cell receptor beta chains from one sample, sequenced in a study of molecular identifiers for immune sequencing clone quantification. TCRdb re-called the PCR reads through MiXCR, storing one row per CDR3 protein. The profile shows more than 300,000 distinct CDR3 sequences, 20% to 25% of them singletons. Sequenced: naive CD8+ T cells from blood, with Jurkat cell RNA spiked in. These TCRs come from a human donor in good health. Some libraries in this study had Jurkat cell RNA spiked in. CDR3s include the opening cysteine and the closing phenylalanine or tryptophan. D genes are given only for firm matches. For some rows the clone size is stated as once, few or many, or as a class when expanded; others skip it.

>TRBD1|many|TRBJ1-1|TRBV29-1
CSVETGGNTEAFF
TGCAGCGTTGAAACAGGGGGAAACACTGAAGCTTTCTTT
>TRBD1|NA|TRBJ2-7|TRBV20-1
CSARDLGTAYEQYF
TGCAGTGCTAGAGATCTTGGGACAGCCTACGAGCAGTACTTC
>TRBD1|NA|TRBJ2-7|TRBV13
CASGQSSYEQYF
TGTGCCTCGGGACAGAGCTCCTACGAGCAGTACTTC
>NA|few|TRBJ2-1|TRBV6-2/TRBV6-3
CASSYPSTLEVGYEQFF
TGTGCCAGCAGTTACCCATCAACGCTCGAAGTTGGGTATGAGCAGTTCTTC
>NA|NA|TRBJ1-2|TRBV14
CASSQDVGSNYGYTF
TGTGCCAGCAGCCAAGATGTGGGCTCTAACTATGGCTACACCTTC
>NA|many|TRBJ1-6|TRBV7-9
CASSFGPLADSPLHF
TGTGCCAGCAGCTTTGGGCCCCTGGCGGATTCACCCCTCCACTTT
>TRBD1|many|TRBJ2-7|TRBV12-3/TRBV12-4
CASNIGTGGEQYF
TGTGCCAGCAATATTGGGACAGGGGGCGAGCAGTACTTC
>NA|few|TRBJ2-1|TRBV6-5
CASSSTGPLGVDEQFF
TGTGCCAGCAGTAGCACGGGCCCACTTGGCGTCGATGAGCAGTTCTTC
>NA|NA|TRBJ1-5|TRBV7-9
CASTGDGGGQPQHF
TGTGCCAGCACGGGGGACGGGGGGGGTCAGCCCCAGCATTTT
>NA|many|TRBJ1-5|TRBV4-3
CASSQDRKSNQPQHF
TGCGCCAGCAGCCAAGATCGGAAAAGCAATCAGCCCCAGCATTTT
>NA|many|TRBJ1-1|TRBV20-1
CSASTGLVTEAFF
TGCAGTGCGTCGACGGGGCTGGTGACTGAAGCTTTCTTT
>NA|many|TRBJ2-1|TRBV11-2
CASLLGDYHNEQFF
TGTGCCAGCCTGCTCGGCGACTACCACAATGAGCAGTTCTTC
>NA|few|TRBJ2-7|TRBV3-1
CASSQGQNSYEQYF
TGTGCCAGCAGCCAAGGACAGAACTCCTACGAGCAGTACTTC
>TRBD1|many|TRBJ1-1|TRBV9
CASSGGQGAIGAFF
TGTGCCAGCAGCGGGGGACAGGGGGCTATTGGAGCTTTCTTT
>NA|many|TRBJ2-7|TRBV7-9
CASSLYSSYEQYF
TGTGCCAGCAGCTTGTACAGCTCCTACGAGCAGTACTTC
>TRBD2|many|TRBJ2-1|TRBV5-6
CASSLGTSGKGSYNEQFF
TGTGCCAGCAGCTTAGGGACTAGCGGAAAGGGGTCCTACAATGAGCAGTTCTTC
>NA|many|TRBJ1-5|TRBV25-1
CASSIGAGQPQHF
TGTGCCAGCAGCATAGGGGCAGGTCAGCCCCAGCATTTT
>NA|many|TRBJ2-7|TRBV7-9
CASSSDSSISYEQYF
TGTGCCAGCAGCTCGGACAGTTCAATCTCCTACGAGCAGTACTTC
>NA|many|TRBJ1-4|TRBV24-1
CATSAQGSTNEKLFF
TGTGCCACCAGTGCCCAGGGCTCTACTAATGAAAAACTGTTTTTT
>NA|many|TRBJ1-1|TRBV10-3
CAISVYGQPNTEAFF
TGTGCCATCAGTGTCTACGGACAACCGAACACTGAAGCTTTCTTT
>NA|few|TRBJ2-7|TRBV6-2/TRBV6-3
CASSYPDSYEQYF
TGTGCCAGCAGTTACCCGGACTCCTACGAGCAGTACTTC
>NA|many|TRBJ2-5|TRBV2
CASSGIPLTEETQYF
TGTGCCAGCAGTGGGATACCCCTCACAGAAGAGACCCAGTACTTC
>NA|few|TRBJ1-3|TRBV20-1
CSARGHQGLGNTIYF
TGCAGTGCTAGAGGGCACCAGGGACTAGGAAACACCATATATTTT
>NA|many|TRBJ2-7|TRBV6-1
CASSEYGHHEQYF
TGTGCCAGCAGTGAGTACGGACATCACGAGCAGTACTTC
>NA|many|TRBJ2-7|TRBV2
CASSTGAPEQYF
TGTGCCAGCAGCACCGGGGCCCCTGAGCAGTACTTC
>TRBD1|many|TRBJ2-5|TRBV18
CASSPRQGSDQETQYF
TGTGCCAGCTCACCACGACAGGGGTCTGACCAAGAGACCCAGTACTTC
>NA|many|TRBJ2-2|TRBV29-1
CSALMGTTSNTGELFF
TGCAGCGCCCTGATGGGTACCACCTCGAACACCGGGGAGCTGTTTTTT
>TRBD1|many|TRBJ2-5|TRBV29-1
CSVDNRGQRETQYF
TGCAGCGTCGACAACAGGGGGCAGAGGGAGACCCAGTACTTC
>NA|many|TRBJ2-2|TRBV4-1
CASSQEPGATTELFF
TGCGCCAGCAGCCAAGAGCCAGGGGCTACCACGGAGCTGTTTTTT
>NA|many|TRBJ2-7|TRBV7-9
CASSPGQYYEQYF
TGTGCCAGCAGCCCCGGACAGTACTACGAGCAGTACTTC
>NA|many|TRBJ1-1|TRBV4-1
CASSQKADSEAFF
TGCGCCAGCAGCCAAAAGGCGGACAGTGAAGCTTTCTTT
>TRBD2|many|TRBJ2-1|TRBV30
CASTSGTSYNEQFF
TGTGCCTCCACTAGCGGGACCTCCTACAATGAGCAGTTCTTC
>TRBD1|many|TRBJ2-5|TRBV27
CASSTLTGGGQETQYF
TGTGCCAGCAGTACACTGACAGGGGGCGGCCAAGAGACCCAGTACTTC
>NA|many|TRBJ2-7|TRBV20-1
CSARGVYSYEQYF
TGCAGTGCTAGGGGGGTCTATTCGTACGAGCAGTACTTC
>NA|NA|TRBJ2-3|TRBV6-2/TRBV6-3
CASSYGEGARSDTQYF
TGTGCCAGCAGTTACGGGGAGGGGGCTAGGTCAGATACGCAGTATTTT
>NA|NA|TRBJ2-3|TRBV7-9
CASSSRQDSSTDTQYF
TGTGCCAGCAGCTCGCGACAGGATTCTAGCACAGATACGCAGTATTTT
>NA|many|TRBJ2-7|TRBV5-1
CASSLAPTYEQYF
TGCGCCAGCAGCTTGGCACCGACCTACGAGCAGTACTTC
>NA|few|TRBJ2-3|TRBV28
CASSFSSHTDTQYF
TGTGCCAGCAGTTTCTCATCCCACACAGATACGCAGTATTTT
>TRBD1|many|TRBJ2-7|TRBV4-3
CASSQVGQGSYEQYF
TGCGCCAGCAGCCAGGTAGGACAGGGTTCCTACGAGCAGTACTTC
>TRBD2|many|TRBJ2-1|TRBV25-1
CASSGAGGYEQFF
TGTGCCAGCAGTGGAGCGGGAGGGTACGAGCAGTTCTTC
>NA|many|TRBJ2-7|TRBV30
CAWSVVYEQYF
TGTGCCTGGAGTGTAGTTTACGAGCAGTACTTC
>NA|many|TRBJ1-6|TRBV28
CASSVAQGYKVPYNSPLHF
TGTGCCAGCAGTGTGGCCCAGGGGTATAAGGTACCATATAATTCACCCCTCCACTTT
>NA|many|TRBJ2-7|TRBV27
CASSPSPDSLEQYF
TGTGCCAGCAGCCCAAGCCCCGACAGTCTTGAGCAGTACTTC